The 5 T cell receptor beta chains below were found in one sample sequenced in a study of blood T cell repertoires in COVID-19. The table came from immunoSEQ multiplex PCR; TCRdb's copy has only in-frame clones and leaves some out. This table holds 250,000 to 400,000 clones, approximately 81% found once. The sample consisted of PBMCs or T cells enriched from blood (not recorded which). The origin of the receptors is a woman aged 25 to 45 who had been exposed to COVID-19.

CDR3 residues: CAISGGTGENGYTF. CDR3 nucleotide sequence: TGTGCCATCAGTGGAGGTACAGGGGAAAATGGCTACACCTTC. V usage is TRBV10-3 and J usage is TRBJ1-2; TRBD1 matches at 7 bases. Germline loops: CDR1 ENHRY, CDR2 SYGVKD. CDR3 size: 14 residues. J was trimmed by 6 bases and V by 4 bases; bases with no gene match: 8.

The genes are TRBV6-5 and TRBJ2-7, with D possibly matching TRBD1 (6 bases). The germline V gene encodes CDR1 MNHEY and CDR2 SVGAGI. The CDR3 sequence is 13 residues long. Trimming left V 8 bases short and J 5 bases short, with 16 bases between. CDR3 DNA: TGTGCCAGCTTTCAGGGGATCAACGACGAGCAGTACTTC. Residues: CASFQGINDEQYF.

The chain has TRBV9 and TRBJ1-3; D is unresolved. V lost 0 bases to trimming and J lost 2 bases, with 6 bases between them. The CDR3 totals 14 residues. The germline gives CDR1 SGDLS, CDR2 YYNGEE. CDR3 loop: CASSVARTGNTIYF. For the CDR3, the DNA is TGTGCCAGCAGCGTAGCCAGGACTGGAAACACCATATATTTT. Complete variable domain (other parts from reference TRBV9 and TRBJ1-3): DSGVTQTPKHLITATGQRVTLRCSPRSGDLSVYWYQQSLDQGLQFLIQYYNGEERAKGNILERFSAQQFPDLHSELNLSSLELGDSALYFCASSVARTGNTIYFGEGSWLTVV.

This chain joins TRBV28 and TRBJ2-3; a weak D match, TRBD1 (5 bases). Germline CDR1 MDHEN, CDR2 SYDVKM. V lost 1 base, J lost 3 bases, and 20 bases lay in between. This CDR3 is 18 amino acids long. The CDR3 here is CASSLFIGAGRVTDTQYF. CDR3 nucleotides: TGTGCCAGCAGTTTATTTATAGGGGCCGGTCGGGTAACAGATACGCAGTATTTT.

This chain uses TRBV11-3 with TRBJ2-5; D remains unclear. The V end was cut by 5 bases, the J end by 6 bases, with 13 bases between. CDR1 SGHNT and CDR2 YENEEA come from the germline V gene. The CDR3 contains 13 residues. CDR3 nucleotide sequence: TGTGCCAGCAGCCCAAATGAGTTACAGACCCAGTACTTC. This sequence encodes CASSPNELQTQYF.